Below are 7 T cell receptor beta chains sequenced from a single sample in a study of blood T cell repertoires in COVID-19. Clones were read by immunoSEQ multiplex PCR, and TCRdb kept only the in-frame ones, dropping some. Of about 50,000 clones detected, 70% to 85% appear once; the ten largest clones hold around 5.8%. Sequenced material: PBMCs or T cells enriched from blood (not recorded which). The receptors derive from a woman aged 45-65 years with acute COVID-19.

Regarding this clone: A far more abundant clone sits one base away, making this likely a read error. This sample includes further DNA sequences coding for the same CDR3. This chain uses TRBV5-1 with TRBJ1-2; TRBD1 might be the D (5 bases). The CDR3 extends over 11 amino acids. Looked up from germline, CDR1 is SGHRS and CDR2 is YFSETQ. The CDR3 sequence is CPSSGVGGDTF. The CDR3 DNA sequence: TGCCCCAGCAGCGGCGTTGGGGGGGACACCTTC.

The genes are TRBV7-9 and TRBJ1-2, with 8 bases identical to TRBD1. The germline V gene encodes CDR1 SEHNR and CDR2 FQNEAQ (reference sequence). The CDR3 sequence is 19 residues long. V was clipped by 1 base and J by 6 bases; unmatched bases: 19. The CDR3 loop reads CASSLGQGASRTPANGYTF. The CDR3 region has the DNA TGTGCCAGCAGCTTAGGCCAGGGGGCGTCGAGGACCCCGGCCAATGGCTACACCTTC. The complete variable domain, with remaining parts taken from reference TRBV7-9 and TRBJ1-2, reads DTGVSQNPRHKITKRGQNVTFRCDPISEHNRLYWYRQTLGQGPEFLTYFQNEAQLEKSRLLSDRFSAERPKGSFSTLEIQRTEQGDSAMYLCASSLGQGASRTPANGYTFGSGTRLTVV.

The J gene is TRBJ1-2, the V gene TRBV18; 7 bases line up with TRBD1. This CDR3 is built from 14 residues. Looked up from germline, CDR1 is KGHSH and CDR2 is LQKENI. Trimming at V came to 4 bases and at J to 4 bases, leaving 6 bases not matched to a gene. The CDR3 loop reads CASSQGATSYGYTF. The CDR3 DNA follows: TGTGCCAGCTCACAGGGGGCAACTTCCTATGGCTACACCTTC.

This chain joins TRBV28 and TRBJ2-7; D remains unclear. The CDR3 covers 13 residues. V was pared by 2 bases and J by 0 bases, with 5 bases between. The germline V gene has CDR1 MDHEN and CDR2 SYDVKM. DNA for the CDR3: TGTGCCAGCAGTTTAAACTACTCCTACGAGCAGTACTTC. It encodes CASSLNYSYEQYF. The full variable domain, its missing parts supplied by reference TRBV28 and TRBJ2-7, is DVKVTQSSRYLVKRTGEKVFLECVQDMDHENMFWYRQDPGLGLRLIYFSYDVKMKEKGDIPEGYSVSREKKERFSLILESASTNQTSMYLCASSLNYSYEQYFGPGTRLTVT.

In this sample, this clone turned up a few times. J is TRBJ1-5 and V is TRBV30; 7 bases are shared with TRBD1. This CDR3 contains 14 residues. J gave up 4 bases and V 1 base, and 4 bases lay outside the gene matches. The germline gives CDR1 GTSNPN, CDR2 SVGIG (reference sequence). The CDR3 DNA is TGTGCCTGGAGTGAGGGGGCAACTAATCAGCCCCAGCATTTT. Translating gives CAWSEGATNQPQHF.

The V call is TRBV19, the J call TRBJ1-5, with D tentatively TRBD1 (5 bases). V gave up 2 bases and J gave up 2 bases, with 10 bases separating them. CDR1 is LNHDA and CDR2 is SQIVND in the germline V gene (reference sequence). The CDR3 has 15 amino acids. The CDR3 DNA reads TGTGCCAGTAGTATAATGGGGGGGGGCAATCAGCCCCAGCATTTT. This gives the protein CASSIMGGGNQPQHF.

This clone was seen only a few times. Since the CDR3 does not end with the conserved phenylalanine or tryptophan, this likely comes from a read error. It is unclear where the CDR3 begins or ends on the DNA, so no DNA is shown, and the CDR3 is as TCRdb lists it. This sequence joins TRBV14 and TRBJ1-1; the table gives TRBD1 as D, unverified against the DNA. The CDR3 is made up of 8 amino acids, end residues included. The V gene's germline CDR1 is SGHDN and CDR2 FVKESK. The CDR3 spells CARSGGLA.